This TCR beta chain was sequenced during a study of blood T cell repertoires in COVID-19. Study-wide context: Italy, Spain and the United States were the sources of the convalescent and acute COVID-19 samples.

Authors' analysis steps: Counts of nucleated cells, estimated from reference gene primer amplification, were obtained. Sequencing used immunoSEQ multiplex PCR; TCRdb keeps in-frame clones, though not all of them. Clonal size and the V and J genes are those of that table, whereas D and trimming came from the DNA. The sample contains about 130,000 clones, roughly 83% of which appear only once. The sample was peripheral blood. This clonotype was obtained from a man aged 35 to 55 with active or convalescent COVID-19.

DNA of the CDR3: TGTGCCAGCTCACCGATAGTCTACACTGAAGCTTTCTTT. Translated: CASSPIVYTEAFF. V and J are TRBV18 and TRBJ1-1, with no clear D. Trimming stripped 3 bases from V and 3 bases from J, with 8 bases between. The CDR3 runs 13 residues. Germline V lookup: CDR1 KGHSH, CDR2 LQKENI.